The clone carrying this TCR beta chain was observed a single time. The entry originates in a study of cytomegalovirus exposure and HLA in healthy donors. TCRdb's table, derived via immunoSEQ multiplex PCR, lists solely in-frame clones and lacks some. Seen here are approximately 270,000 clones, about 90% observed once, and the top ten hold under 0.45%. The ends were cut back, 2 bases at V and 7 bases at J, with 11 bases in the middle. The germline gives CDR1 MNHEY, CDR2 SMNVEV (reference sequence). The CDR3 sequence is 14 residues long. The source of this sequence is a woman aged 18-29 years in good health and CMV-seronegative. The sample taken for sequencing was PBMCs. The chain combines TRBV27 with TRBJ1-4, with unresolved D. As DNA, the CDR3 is TGTGCCAGCAGTTTAGGGGTGAGGGCTGAAAAACTGTTTTTT. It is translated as CASSLGVRAEKLFF. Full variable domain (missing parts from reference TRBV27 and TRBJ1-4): EAQVTQNPRYLITVTGKKLTVTCSQNMNHEYMSWYRQDPGLGLRQIYYSMNVEVTDKGDVPEGYKVSRKEKRNFPLILESPSPNQTSLYFCASSLGVRAEKLFFGSGTQLSVL.